The TCR beta chain described here comes from a study of cytomegalovirus exposure and HLA in healthy donors. 60 Vbeta and 13 Jbeta primers were used in PCR. The protocol was immunoSEQ multiplex PCR, while the TCRdb copy is restricted to in-frame clones and leaves out a portion. The sample lists 150,000 or so clones, around two thirds seen once, with approximately 2.3% in the top ten. The CDR3 is 14 amino acids. Trimming took 4 bases from V and 14 from J; bases not matched to a gene: 12. Germline lookup yields CDR1 SGDLS and CDR2 YYNGEE. Study-wide points: Owing to their indistinguishability, certain V segments, notably TRBV6-2 and TRBV6-3, were excluded.

As regards this clone: Its target is not known.

Sequenced: PBMCs. The chain employs TRBV9 and TRBJ2-1; 10 nucleotides agree with TRBD1. This sequence was found in a woman aged 55-69 years in good health and CMV-seropositive. The CDR3 reads CASSFTNRDRGEFF. In nucleotides, the CDR3 is TGTGCCAGCAGCTTTACCAACCGGGACAGGGGTGAGTTCTTC.